Listed below are T cell receptor beta chains from one sample, sequenced in a study of T cells in Graves' hyperthyroidism and ophthalmopathy. TCRdb reanalysed the multiplex PCR reads using MiXCR and keeps one entry per CDR3 protein. The sample lists about 640,000 distinct CDR3 sequences, about 15% occurring once. The sequenced sample consisted of blood. Receptor source: a woman between 50 and 59 years old with Graves' ophthalmopathy. CDR3s include the opening cysteine and the closing phenylalanine or tryptophan. A D gene is named only where the DNA matches it firmly. Some rows have no size entry. The others give once, few or many, or a class for an expanded clone.

>few|TRBD1|TRBV20-1|TRBJ2-7
TGCAGTGCTAGGTCGCGACAGGGGTCCTACGAGCAGTACTTC
CSARSRQGSYEQYF
>few|-|TRBV4-3|TRBJ2-1
TGCGCCAGCAGCCTTTCGTGGGCCGGGAGAACGGGCAGTGAGCAGTTCTTC
CASSLSWAGRTGSEQFF
>many|-|TRBV20-1|TRBJ1-5
TGCAGTGCTAGTCATGGGGCGATAGTCAATCAGCCCCAGCATTTT
CSASHGAIVNQPQHF
>few|-|TRBV11-2|TRBJ2-3
TGTGCCATCAGTGATGACAGGATTAGCACAGATACGCAGTATTTT
CAISDDRISTDTQYF
>many|-|TRBV6-1|TRBJ2-1
TGTGCCAGCAGTGACTACAGGGTAGACCTCTACAATGAGCAGTTCTTC
CASSDYRVDLYNEQFF
>few|TRBD2|TRBV7-2|TRBJ2-7
TGTGCCAGCAGCCTATGGGGGACTACTAACTACGAGCAGTACTTC
CASSLWGTTNYEQYF
>many|-|TRBV24-1|TRBJ2-1
TGTGCCACCAGTGACCCCAAGAAGCGCTCCTACAATGAGCAGTTCTTC
CATSDPKKRSYNEQFF
>-|TRBD2|TRBV2|TRBJ2-7
TGTGCCAGCAGTGAAGCCGCCAGCGGGAGTTACCACGAGCAGTACTTC
CASSEAASGSYHEQYF
>few|TRBD2|TRBV27|TRBJ2-7
TGTGCCAGCAGGGGTACTAGCGGAGCCCCCTCCGAGCAGTACTTC
CASRGTSGAPSEQYF
>few|TRBD2|TRBV12-3/TRBV12-4|TRBJ2-1
TGTGCCAGCTCCCTACGTAGCGGGACTGCTCCTGAGCAGTTCTTC
CASSLRSGTAPEQFF
>-|TRBD2|TRBV10-3|TRBJ2-7
TGTGCCATCAGACGGACTAGCGGTTCCTACGAGCAGTACTTC
CAIRRTSGSYEQYF
>-|-|TRBV29-1|TRBJ1-1
TGCAGCGTTGAAGAAGTAATCCGCTGGGGGCTAGGTGAAGCTTTCTTT
CSVEEVIRWGLGEAFF
>-|TRBD2|TRBV2|TRBJ2-7
TGTGCCAGCAGTATTAGCGGGATGAGCTACGAGCAGTACTTC
CASSISGMSYEQYF